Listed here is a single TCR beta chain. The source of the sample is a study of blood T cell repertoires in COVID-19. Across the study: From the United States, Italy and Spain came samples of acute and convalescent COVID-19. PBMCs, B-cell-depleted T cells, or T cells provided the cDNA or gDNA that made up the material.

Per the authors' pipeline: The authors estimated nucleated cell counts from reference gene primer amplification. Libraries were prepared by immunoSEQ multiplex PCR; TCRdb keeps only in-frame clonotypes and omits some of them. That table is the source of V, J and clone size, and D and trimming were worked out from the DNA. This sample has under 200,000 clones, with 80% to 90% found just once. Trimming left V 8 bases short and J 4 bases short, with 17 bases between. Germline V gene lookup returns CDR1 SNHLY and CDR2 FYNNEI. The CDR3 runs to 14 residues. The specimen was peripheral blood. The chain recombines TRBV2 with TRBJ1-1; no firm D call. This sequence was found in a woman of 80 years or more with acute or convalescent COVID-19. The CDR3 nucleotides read TGTGCCAGCGTCCTTTTCGATGGGAGCACTGAAGCTTTCTTT. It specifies CASVLFDGSTEAFF.